The 24 T cell receptor beta chains reported below all come from one sample, sequenced in a study of T-cell memory formation after mild COVID-19. TCRdb recomputed calls from the 5' RACE reads with MiXCR, one row per CDR3 protein. This sample has approximately 180,000 distinct CDR3 sequences; roughly 16% occur once, and the top ten carry under 2.5%. Sequenced material: PBMCs or a T cell subset sorted from them (not recorded which). The receptors originated from an adult woman who had mild COVID-19 (a few samples of this study predate the infection). Cell type and time point are not known.

The V gene is TRBV27, the J gene TRBJ2-4; 7 bases map to TRBD2. CDR1 and CDR2 from the germline V gene are MNHEY and SMNVEV (reference sequence). The junction had 8 bases not matched to a gene; V was cut back by 9 bases and J by 6 bases. CDR3 length: 13 amino acids. The CDR3 spells CASRHSSGNIQYF. The CDR3 region has the DNA TGTGCCAGTAGACATTCTAGCGGAAACATTCAGTACTTC.

This clonotype has just a few counts. The chain recombines TRBV4-1 with TRBJ2-7; 9 bases fit TRBD1. The CDR3 contains 17 residues. CDR1 MGHRA and CDR2 YSYEKL come from the germline V gene. V dropped 3 bases and J dropped 4; count of bases not matched to a gene: 13. In DNA form, the CDR3 reads TGCGCCAGCAGCCAGGGGAACGGCGCGGACAGGGGATACGAGCAGTACTTC. Amino acid sequence: CASSQGNGADRGYEQYF.

This clonotype came up a few times. Here the CDR3 reads CASTGGRGNQPQHF. The DNA for the CDR3 is TGTGCCAGCACAGGGGGCAGGGGCAATCAGCCCCAGCATTTT. This chain connects TRBV7-9 to TRBJ1-5, with 8 nucleotides matching TRBD1. Trimming removed 7 bases from V and 2 bases from J; junction bases left unmatched: 4. In germline, CDR1 is SEHNR, CDR2 FQNEAQ (reference sequence). The CDR3 loop spans 14 amino acids. The full variable domain, in which reference TRBV7-9 and TRBJ1-5 provide the parts outside the CDR3, is DTGVSQNPRHKITKRGQNVTFRCDPISEHNRLYWYRQTLGQGPEFLTYFQNEAQLEKSRLLSDRFSAERPKGSFSTLEIQRTEQGDSAMYLCASTGGRGNQPQHFGDGTRLSIL.

V is TRBV6-5 and J is TRBJ2-2, with 8 bases lining up with TRBD2. This CDR3 has 14 amino acids. The germline gives CDR1 MNHEY, CDR2 SVGAGI. V dropped 6 bases and J dropped 7; count of bases not matched to a gene: 7. The CDR3 is CASSGRGGIGELFF. The CDR3 DNA follows: TGTGCCAGCAGCGGGAGGGGTGGGATCGGGGAGCTGTTTTTT.

CDR3 DNA sequence: TGTGCCATCAGGACCGTCGGGACCATAGAATCTGGGGCCAACGTCCTGACTTTC. Its translation: CAIRTVGTIESGANVLTF. The V and J genes are TRBV10-3 and TRBJ2-6; perhaps D is TRBD1 or TRBD2 (5 bases each). V was shortened by 6 bases and J by 1 base, with 19 bases between the two germline ends. CDR1 and CDR2 from the germline V gene are ENHRY and SYGVKD. This CDR3 comprises 18 residues.

This clonotype was counted only a few times. CDR3 in DNA: TGTGCCAGCAGCCTTGAGAGGGGTGAGCAGTTCTTC. Encoded protein: CASSLERGEQFF. The chain combines TRBV7-9 with TRBJ2-1; either TRBD1 or TRBD2 may fit D (5 bases each). V lost 5 bases to trimming and J lost 9 bases, with 11 bases between them. This CDR3 is 12 amino acids long. CDR1 and CDR2 (germline): SEHNR, FQNEAQ (reference sequence).

The J gene is TRBJ2-7, the V gene TRBV5-4; the D is unclear. The germline CDR1 and CDR2 sequences are SGHNT and YYREEE (reference sequence). V gave up 3 bases and J gave up 1 base, with 11 bases separating them. The CDR3 totals 14 residues. The CDR3 region has the DNA TGTGCCAGCAGCTCCAAGGGTGGATCCTACGAGCAGTACTTC. Protein: CASSSKGGSYEQYF.

J is TRBJ1-2 and V is TRBV12-3 or TRBV12-4; no firm D call. V lost 6 bases, J lost 5 bases, and 16 bases lay in between. The CDR3 has 14 amino acids. CDR3 sequence reads: CASSIAPVTYGYTF. CDR3 in DNA: TGTGCCAGCAGCATCGCCCCCGTAACGTATGGCTACACCTTC.

The chain recombines TRBV20-1 with TRBJ2-3; a possible D gene is TRBD2 (6 bases). The V gene's germline CDR1 is DFQATT and CDR2 SNEGSKA (reference sequence). Trimming stripped 1 base from V and 11 bases from J, with 19 bases between. The CDR3 contains 14 residues. CDR3 coding DNA: TGCAGTGCTAGAGGCGGGACCCCCTTAGAAGGGCAGTATTTT. Its translation: CSARGGTPLEGQYF.

The sample holds a few counts of this clonotype. The chain carries TRBV20-1 and TRBJ2-1; tentative D call: TRBD2 (6 bases). CDR1 and CDR2 from the germline V gene are DFQATT and SNEGSKA (reference sequence). V was shortened by 2 bases and J by 5 bases, with 13 bases between the two germline ends. The CDR3 totals 14 residues. Written as DNA, the CDR3 is TGCAGTGCTAGACACCTAGCGCGTAACAATGAGCAGTTCTTC. Translated: CSARHLARNNEQFF.

In this sample, this clonotype turned up many times. The chain employs TRBV12-3 or TRBV12-4 and TRBJ2-7, with a possible D match to TRBD1 (8 bases). The V end was cut by 3 bases, the J end by 0 bases, with 12 bases between. There are 15 residues in the CDR3. CDR3 DNA: TGTGCCAGCAGTTTTTACAGGGGGGGCTCCTACGAGCAGTACTTC. Translated, it gives CASSFYRGGSYEQYF.

The rearrangement joins TRBV5-4 to TRBJ2-7, with 7 bases lining up with TRBD2. There are 15 residues in the CDR3. Germline lookup yields CDR1 SGHNT and CDR2 YYREEE (reference sequence). V lost 4 bases and J lost 1; bases outside the gene matches: 8. This chain's CDR3 is CASSGREGPSYEQYF. The CDR3 DNA reads as TGTGCCAGCAGCGGAAGGGAGGGCCCGTCCTACGAGCAGTACTTC.

This sequence joins TRBV18 and TRBJ1-5, with 7 bases matching TRBD1. This CDR3 region has 13 residues. With V trimmed by 6 bases and J by 5 bases, 4 bases remained unmatched. CDR1 KGHSH and CDR2 LQKENI come from the germline V gene. The DNA for the CDR3 is TGTGCCAGCTCCCGGGACAGCGATCAGCCCCAGCATTTT. This sequence encodes CASSRDSDQPQHF.

The V and J genes are TRBV20-1 and TRBJ2-2; maybe TRBD2 (5 bases). Trimming pared 3 bases from V and 0 bases from J, leaving 8 bases between. Looked up from germline, CDR1 is DFQATT and CDR2 is SNEGSKA (reference sequence). The CDR3 has 14 residues. The CDR3 spells CSASRGSNTGELFF. The CDR3 DNA reads as TGCAGTGCTAGTAGAGGGTCGAACACCGGGGAGCTGTTTTTT.

The chain uses TRBV21-1 and TRBJ2-2. TRBV21-1 is labeled a pseudogene. The CDR3 spans 12 residues. In nucleotides, the CDR3 is TGTGCCAGCAGCAAAGGAGGAAGGGAGCTGTTTTTT. Protein sequence: CASSKGGRELFF.

This clonotype was seen at least ten times. The chain uses TRBV5-1 and TRBJ1-2, with D tentatively TRBD1 (5 bases). The germline CDR1 and CDR2 sequences are SGHRS and YFSETQ. The CDR3 is 13 residues long. Deletions cut 7 bases from V and 5 bases from J, with 15 bases between. CDR3 residues: CASGEGTLYGYTF. The CDR3 DNA sequence: TGCGCCAGCGGGGAAGGGACGTTGTATGGCTACACCTTC.

This rearrangement joins TRBV5-1 to TRBJ2-2; no reliable D call. Germline CDR1 and CDR2: SGHRS and YFSETQ. This CDR3 contains 15 residues. Trimming removed 2 bases at V and 4 bases at J, with 12 bases between. In DNA, the CDR3 is TGCGCCAGCAGCTTTGGATGGGTCGGCACCGGGGAGCTGTTTTTT. As protein: CASSFGWVGTGELFF.

This clonotype appeared many times. This sequence joins TRBV4-2 and TRBJ2-7, with D unresolved. The V end was cut by 6 bases, the J end by 8 bases, with 14 bases between. Germline V gene data show CDR1 as LGHNA and CDR2 as YNFKEQ. The CDR3 covers 12 residues. The CDR3 protein is CASSPDLEQQYF. CDR3 DNA: TGTGCCAGCAGTCCGGACCTGGAGCAGCAGTACTTC.

The gene calls are TRBV6-1 and TRBJ1-5, with TRBD1 matching 9 bases. This CDR3 has 15 residues. Per germline, CDR1 MNHNS and CDR2 SASEGT. The V gene end was trimmed by 5 bases and the J gene end by 8 bases; junction bases not matched to a gene: 10. The CDR3 nucleotides are TGTGCCAGCAGTAACAGGGACAGGGTATTGGAGCCCCAGCATTTT. This translates into CASSNRDRVLEPQHF.

This rearrangement joins TRBV7-9 to TRBJ1-1; a weak D match, TRBD1 (5 bases). V was pared by 7 bases and J by 5 bases, with 14 bases between. Germline V CDR1 and CDR2: SEHNR, FQNEAQ (reference sequence). The CDR3 is 13 residues long. CDR3 in DNA: TGTGCCAGCACCATCCAGGGAGGAACTGAAGCTTTCTTT. It encodes CASTIQGGTEAFF.

This clonotype was counted a few times. CDR3 DNA: TGTGCCACCCGGACTAGTGACTACGAGCAGTACTTC. Translating gives CATRTSDYEQYF. The genes are TRBV6-2 or TRBV6-3 and TRBJ2-7; 7 nucleotides line up with TRBD2. Trimming at V came to 10 bases and at J to 3 bases, leaving 6 bases not matched to a gene. This CDR3 has 12 residues. The germline gives CDR1 MNHEY, CDR2 SVGEGT.

This clonotype was counted only a few times. The rearrangement uses TRBV12-3 or TRBV12-4 and TRBJ2-3; D may be TRBD1 or TRBD2 (5 bases each). There are 11 residues in the CDR3. V dropped 4 bases and J dropped 6 bases, with 5 bases sitting between them. The CDR3 is CASSWGDTQYF. CDR3 nucleotide sequence: TGTGCCAGCAGTTGGGGGGATACGCAGTATTTT.

The V call is TRBV2, the J call TRBJ1-1; 9 nucleotides agree with TRBD1. The germline gives CDR1 SNHLY, CDR2 FYNNEI. This CDR3 comprises 18 residues. V lost 2 bases, J lost 0 bases, and 10 bases stayed unmatched. The CDR3 region has the DNA TGTGCCAGCAGTGAAAGGGGCGGGACAGGGAACGTGAACACTGAAGCTTTCTTT. Protein product: CASSERGGTGNVNTEAFF.

The J gene is TRBJ2-7, the V gene TRBV6-1; 8 bases fit TRBD1. Trimming took 7 bases from V and 3 from J; bases not matched to a gene: 5. Germline V gene data show CDR1 as MNHNS and CDR2 as SASEGT. The CDR3 extends over 13 amino acids. The CDR3 reads CASKPGQDYEQYF. The CDR3 nucleotides read TGTGCCAGCAAGCCGGGACAGGACTACGAGCAGTACTTC.